The next 5 T cell receptor beta chains were all read from a single sample in a study of cytomegalovirus exposure and HLA in healthy donors. The study ran its PCR with 60 Vbeta and 13 Jbeta primers. The protocol was immunoSEQ multiplex PCR, while the TCRdb copy is restricted to in-frame clones and leaves out a portion. The table lists about 160,000 clones, under 90% of them singletons, with 1.5% to 2.5% in the top ten. Sequenced material: PBMCs. All receptors come from a young man in good health and CMV-seronegative.

The gene calls are TRBV29-1 and TRBJ2-2; 11 bases map to TRBD2. V shed 7 bases and J 5 bases; nucleotides not matched to a gene: 12. Germline V gene data show CDR1 as SQVTM and CDR2 as ANQGSEA. The CDR3 length is 16 residues. CDR3 DNA: TGCAGCGGCGGACAGGGTGGGACTAGCGGAACCGGGGAGCTGTTTTTT. Translating it yields CSGGQGGTSGTGELFF.

V is TRBV15 and J is TRBJ2-7, with 7 bases matching TRBD1. This CDR3 region has 16 residues. Germline V gene data show CDR1 as LNHNV and CDR2 as YYDKDF (reference sequence). Trimming took 1 base from V and 4 from J; bases not matched to a gene: 10. The CDR3 nucleotides read TGTGCCACCAGCAGAGGACGGGACAGCCCCTTTTACGAGCAGTACTTC. It codes for CATSRGRDSPFYEQYF.

The chain couples TRBV5-1 to TRBJ2-1, with TRBD1 identical over 11 bases. In germline, CDR1 is SGHRS, CDR2 YFSETQ. Trimming at V came to 4 bases and at J to 3 bases, leaving 6 bases not matched to a gene. The CDR3 covers 16 residues. CDR3 protein: CASSLGQGAVYNEQFF. In DNA, the CDR3 is TGCGCCAGCAGCCTCGGACAGGGGGCCGTCTACAATGAGCAGTTCTTC.

This clone was detected once. This chain connects TRBV7-2 to TRBJ2-2; 8 bases line up with TRBD2. V gave up 4 bases and J gave up 3 bases; unmatched junction bases: 4. This CDR3 has 15 residues. Germline assignment: CDR1 SGHTA and CDR2 FQGNSA. The CDR3 region has the DNA TGTGCCAGCAGCTCTTCGGGAGGGCACACCGGGGAGCTGTTTTTT. This sequence encodes CASSSSGGHTGELFF.

V gene TRBV5-1 combines with J gene TRBJ1-2; D may be TRBD1 (6 bases). The V gene's germline CDR1 is SGHRS and CDR2 YFSETQ. The CDR3 runs to 15 residues. Trimming shortened V by 4 bases and J by 4 bases, and 17 bases separated the two germline ends. The CDR3 DNA reads TGCGCCAGCAGCCCTCGATTACAGGGTCTCTATGGCTACACCTTC. Translating it yields CASSPRLQGLYGYTF.